Presented here are 29 T cell receptor beta chains from one specimen sequenced in a study of shared clonotypes between healthy human individuals. Sequenced by immunoSEQ multiplex PCR; TCRdb stores in-frame clones only, minus some. The table has over a million clones, under 99% seen once. The material sequenced was naive CD4+ T cells sorted from blood. Subset described: CD45RA+ positively selected. Source of these receptors: a man aged 25-40 years in good health.

The chain carries TRBV5-1 and TRBJ1-2; tentative D call: TRBD1 (6 bases). Germline V CDR1 and CDR2: SGHRS, YFSETQ. V lost 2 bases and J lost 8, with 19 bases in between. The CDR3 has 15 amino acids. The CDR3 DNA sequence: TGCGCCAGCAGCTTAGTCGCGGCGGAGGGGGAAGGCTACACCTTC. Protein sequence: CASSLVAAEGEGYTF.

This rearrangement joins TRBV10-3 to TRBJ2-2; 10 nucleotides line up with TRBD2. Unmatched junction bases numbered 3, after V lost 6 bases and J lost 5 bases. The germline V gene has CDR1 ENHRY and CDR2 SYGVKD. The CDR3 sequence is 14 residues long. The CDR3 nucleotides read TGTGCCATCAGGGCTAGCGGGAGAACCGGGGAGCTGTTTTTT. Protein product: CAIRASGRTGELFF.

This clone was seen a few times. As DNA, the CDR3 is TGTGCCAGCAGAGAGGAGGCCGGGGAGCTGTTTTTT. Translation gives CASREEAGELFF. V usage is TRBV28 and J usage is TRBJ2-2; D is possibly TRBD2 (5 bases). Deletions cut 6 bases from V and 6 bases from J, with 8 bases between. CDR3 length: 12 residues. Germline V gene data show CDR1 as MDHEN and CDR2 as SYDVKM.

This clone was detected only once. V and J are TRBV2 and TRBJ2-1; the D gene is possibly TRBD2 (6 bases). The CDR3 extends over 19 amino acids. V shed 7 bases and J shed 1 base, with 26 bases lying between them. Germline V gene data show CDR1 as SNHLY and CDR2 as FYNNEI. The CDR3 DNA sequence: TGTGCCAGCACCGTGCAGAGGGGCGGGTTCGGAGGGTCCTACAATGAGCAGTTCTTC. Protein product: CASTVQRGGFGGSYNEQFF.

The chain uses TRBV5-4 and TRBJ2-7; 8 bases match TRBD2. V lost 4 bases and J lost 6; bases outside the gene matches: 9. The CDR3 sequence is 14 residues long. Germline V gene data show CDR1 as SGHNT and CDR2 as YYREEE (reference sequence). CDR3 in DNA: TGTGCCAGCAGCCCCGAAGCGGGAGCGATCGAGCAGTACTTC. Encoded protein: CASSPEAGAIEQYF.

The chain recombines TRBV5-6 with TRBJ1-5; D remains unclear. The germline V and J ends were trimmed by 4 bases and 3 bases, with 14 bases remaining between them. CDR3 length: 15 residues. Germline CDR1 SGHDT, CDR2 YYEEEE. This CDR3 is CASSHAGPANQPQHF. Here the CDR3 DNA reads TGTGCCAGCAGCCACGCAGGACCGGCCAATCAGCCCCAGCATTTT.

The chain recombines TRBV5-1 with TRBJ1-1; D unclear. CDR3 length: 15 amino acids. Trimming removed 1 base from V and 1 base from J, with 11 bases in between. Per germline, CDR1 SGHRS and CDR2 YFSETQ. CDR3 residues: CASSLSPPPNTEAFF. CDR3 DNA sequence: TGCGCCAGCAGCTTGTCCCCCCCGCCGAACACTGAAGCTTTCTTT.

The J gene is TRBJ2-7, the V gene TRBV5-8; possibly TRBD1 for D (5 bases). This CDR3 is built from 14 residues. The V end lost 0 bases, the J end lost 2 bases, and 9 bases lay between the germline ends. The germline gives CDR1 SGHTS, CDR2 YDEGEE. CDR3: CASSLGGNTYEQYF. In nucleotides, the CDR3 is TGTGCCAGCAGCTTGGGGGGCAACACCTACGAGCAGTACTTC. Full variable domain (outside the CDR3, taken from reference TRBV5-8 and TRBJ2-7): EAGVTQSPTHLIKTRGQQATLRCSPISGHTSVYWYQQALGLGLQFLLWYDEGEERNRGNFPPRFSGRQFPNYSSELNVNALELEDSALYLCASSLGGNTYEQYFGPGTRLTVT.

The chain uses TRBV5-1 and TRBJ2-5, with 8 bases identical to TRBD2. This CDR3 region has 15 residues. CDR1 and CDR2 (germline): SGHRS, YFSETQ. The junction had 6 bases not matched to a gene; V was cut back by 4 bases and J by 1 base. In nucleotides, the CDR3 is TGCGCCAGCAGCCGACGGACTAGCATCCAAGAGACCCAGTACTTC. This gives the protein CASSRRTSIQETQYF.

V gene TRBV10-3 combines with J gene TRBJ2-1; 7 bases align to TRBD1. CDR3 size: 16 residues. Germline CDR1 is ENHRY and CDR2 is SYGVKD. V lost 5 bases, J lost 3 bases, and 10 bases stayed unmatched. Here the CDR3 DNA reads TGTGCCATCAGTTCGACTACAGGGGACCACTACAATGAGCAGTTCTTC. It codes for CAISSTTGDHYNEQFF.

The rearrangement uses TRBV27 and TRBJ2-7; 12 nucleotides align to TRBD2. The V gene's germline CDR1 is MNHEY and CDR2 SMNVEV (reference sequence). The CDR3 is 15 amino acids. Germline trimming cut 6 bases from V and 3 bases from J; bases unmatched to any gene: 6. DNA of the CDR3: TGTGCCAGCAGCCTGCTAGCGGGAGGGAACTACGAGCAGTACTTC. This gives the protein CASSLLAGGNYEQYF.

V gene TRBV7-9 combines with J gene TRBJ2-7, with D perhaps TRBD2 (6 bases). CDR1 is SEHNR and CDR2 is FQNEAQ in the germline V gene (reference sequence). The CDR3 length is 15 residues. Trimming stripped 5 bases from V and 0 bases from J, with 14 bases between. The CDR3 DNA reads TGTGCCAGCAGCGGTAGCGGAGTGAGCTCCTACGAGCAGTACTTC. The encoded protein is CASSGSGVSSYEQYF.

This sequence joins TRBV25-1 and TRBJ1-1; no clear D. Germline-derived CDR1 and CDR2 are MGHDK and SYGVNS. Trimming pared 4 bases from V and 3 bases from J, leaving 9 bases between. This CDR3 is built from 13 residues. The chain's CDR3 is CASSVRKHTEAFF. The CDR3 region has the DNA TGTGCCAGCAGTGTCAGGAAACACACTGAAGCTTTCTTT.

The genes are TRBV18 and TRBJ2-7; perhaps D is TRBD1 or TRBD2 (6 bases each). This CDR3 has 14 amino acids. In germline, CDR1 is KGHSH, CDR2 LQKENI. V dropped 1 base and J dropped 4 bases, with 11 bases sitting between them. CDR3 DNA: TGTGCCAGCTCACCACTTGAGGGGGGTTACGAGCAGTACTTC. It yields the protein CASSPLEGGYEQYF.

The V call is TRBV6-6, the J call TRBJ1-2; D gene uncertain. Trimming removed 0 bases from V and 4 bases from J, with 12 bases in between. The V gene's germline CDR1 is MNHNY and CDR2 SVGAGI (reference sequence). CDR3 length equals 15 residues. CDR3 nucleotides: TGTGCCAGCAGTTACTCGACCCCGACCGCCTATGGCTACACCTTC. The encoded protein is CASSYSTPTAYGYTF.

Comment on this clone: The same CDR3 arises from other DNA sequences in this sample as well. The chain couples TRBV10-3 to TRBJ2-1; D possibly corresponds to TRBD2 (5 bases). Trimming cost V 6 bases and J 7 bases, with 7 bases left between them. This CDR3 contains 11 residues. Germline-derived CDR1 and CDR2 are ENHRY and SYGVKD. CDR3 region: CAIRGGNEQFF. DNA for the CDR3: TGTGCCATCAGAGGCGGGAATGAGCAGTTCTTC.

The CDR3: CAWSLDLNQPQHF. As DNA, the CDR3 is TGTGCCTGGAGTTTGGACCTCAATCAGCCCCAGCATTTT. This chain connects TRBV30 to TRBJ1-5; unclear D gene. In germline, CDR1 is GTSNPN, CDR2 SVGIG (reference sequence). V was pared by 2 bases and J by 3 bases, with 8 bases between. The CDR3 is made up of 13 amino acids.

The chain recombines TRBV2 with TRBJ1-1, with TRBD1 as a possible D gene (5 bases). V was trimmed by 11 bases and J by 5 bases, leaving 18 bases between them. This CDR3 comprises 13 residues. The germline CDR1 and CDR2 sequences are SNHLY and FYNNEI. The CDR3 nucleotides are TGTGCCCTCGGCCGGACATTCGCAACTGAAGCTTTCTTT. Its protein product is CALGRTFATEAFF.

DNA of the CDR3: TGTGCCAGCAGTTACCAGGGGGCAAGGCAAGAGACCCAGTACTTC. Its translation: CASSYQGARQETQYF. V usage is TRBV7-2 and J usage is TRBJ2-5; TRBD1 aligns across 8 bases. The trim removed 6 bases at V and 2 bases at J, leaving 8 bases unmatched. Germline V CDR1 and CDR2: SGHTA, FQGNSA. This CDR3 spans 15 amino acids.

The V and J genes are TRBV7-9 and TRBJ2-5; 7 bases are shared with TRBD1. With 5 bases clipped from V and 4 bases from J, the junction kept 4 bases outside the gene matches. Germline loops: CDR1 SEHNR, CDR2 FQNEAQ (reference sequence). CDR3 size: 13 residues. The CDR3 DNA reads TGTGCCAGCAGCCCAGGGGGTTCAGAGACCCAGTACTTC. Its translation is CASSPGGSETQYF.

The chain uses TRBV27 and TRBJ1-3, with D unresolved. Per the germline V gene, CDR1 is MNHEY and CDR2 is SMNVEV (reference sequence). The CDR3 totals 14 residues. Between the trimmed V and J ends, which lost 3 bases and 4 bases, there was a span of 10 bases. The CDR3 spells CASSLGSGGNTIYF. The CDR3 bases are TGTGCCAGCAGTTTGGGGTCAGGAGGAAACACCATATATTTT.

This chain connects TRBV2 to TRBJ1-4; tentatively, D is TRBD1 (5 bases). The CDR3 is made up of 14 amino acids. The V end was cut by 4 bases, the J end by 4 bases, with 10 bases between. The germline CDR1 and CDR2 sequences are SNHLY and FYNNEI. CDR3 DNA sequence: TGTGCCAGCAGTGTGCGACAGATTAATGAAAAACTGTTTTTT. Protein: CASSVRQINEKLFF.

The rearrangement uses TRBV29-1 and TRBJ2-3, with D possibly TRBD1 on 6 matching bases. The CDR3 is made up of 15 amino acids. Germline-derived CDR1 and CDR2 are SQVTM and ANQGSEA. V lost 2 bases and J lost 0, with 12 bases in between. CDR3 nucleotide sequence: TGCAGCGTTGAACGGCAGGGGCTTAGCACAGATACGCAGTATTTT. This codes for CSVERQGLSTDTQYF.

In the case of this clone: Other DNA variants within this sample encode the same CDR3. The chain combines TRBV27 with TRBJ2-7; 11 bases agree with TRBD2. Germline CDR1 and CDR2: MNHEY and SMNVEV (reference sequence). CDR3 size: 16 residues. V shed 0 bases and J 0 bases; nucleotides not matched to a gene: 1. CDR3 region: CASSLSLAGGSYEQYF. The CDR3, as DNA: TGTGCCAGCAGTTTATCGCTAGCGGGGGGCTCCTACGAGCAGTACTTC.

This clone has a handful of counts. The chain couples TRBV7-9 to TRBJ1-2; no clear D. Germline assignment: CDR1 SEHNR and CDR2 FQNEAQ (reference sequence). The CDR3 totals 13 residues. The germline V and J ends were trimmed by 6 bases and 8 bases, with 16 bases remaining between them. CDR3: CASSPPGSQGYTF. The DNA of the CDR3 is TGTGCCAGCAGTCCACCCGGGTCTCAAGGCTACACCTTC. The full variable domain, rest sourced from reference TRBV7-9 and TRBJ1-2, is DTGVSQNPRHKITKRGQNVTFRCDPISEHNRLYWYRQTLGQGPEFLTYFQNEAQLEKSRLLSDRFSAERPKGSFSTLEIQRTEQGDSAMYLCASSPPGSQGYTFGSGTRLTVV.

The J gene is TRBJ2-3, the V gene TRBV14; 9 bases are a match to TRBD2. CDR3 length: 16 residues. V dropped 5 bases and J dropped 2; count of bases not matched to a gene: 8. Looked up from germline, CDR1 is SGHDN and CDR2 is FVKESK. The CDR3 nucleotides read TGTGCCAGCAGCGTCCGACTAGCGGCTATCACAGATACGCAGTATTTT. As protein: CASSVRLAAITDTQYF.

The V gene is TRBV30, the J gene TRBJ1-1; 8 bases are a match to TRBD1. CDR1 and CDR2 from the germline V gene are GTSNPN and SVGIG (reference sequence). This CDR3 is 14 amino acids long. With V trimmed by 2 bases and J by 0 bases, 2 bases remained unmatched. CDR3 nucleotides: TGTGCCTGGAGTCGGACAGGGTTGAACACTGAAGCTTTCTTT. Protein: CAWSRTGLNTEAFF.

This chain uses TRBV2 with TRBJ2-3; 8 bases map to TRBD2. Germline V CDR1 and CDR2: SNHLY, FYNNEI. V was clipped by 6 bases and J by 3 bases; unmatched bases: 2. The CDR3 length is 13 residues. CDR3 in DNA: TGTGCCAGCAGCGGGACTAGGACAGATACGCAGTATTTT. It specifies CASSGTRTDTQYF.

J is TRBJ2-3 and V is TRBV19; 9 nucleotides align to TRBD2. Germline-derived CDR1 and CDR2 are LNHDA and SQIVND (reference sequence). J was trimmed by 4 bases and V by 5 bases; bases with no gene match: 7. The CDR3 spans 15 residues. CDR3: CASSFNSGSSDTQYF. The DNA of the CDR3 is TGTGCCAGTAGTTTCAATAGCGGGAGCTCAGATACGCAGTATTTT.